These T cell receptor beta chains were read from a single sample in a study of blood T cell repertoires in COVID-19. Profiling relied on immunoSEQ multiplex PCR, and the TCRdb table lists in-frame clones only, not all of them. The data show about 260,000 clones, with 75% to 90% seen just once and approximately 2% held by the top ten. Sequences were obtained from peripheral blood. The receptors shown here come from a man aged 30 to 45 with active or convalescent COVID-19. Both conserved end residues are part of each CDR3. A D gene is named only where the DNA matches it firmly. Some rows have no size entry. The others give once, few or many, or a class for an expanded clone.

v_call	j_call	d_call	clone_size	cdr3_aa	cdr3_nt
TRBV11-3	TRBJ2-7	TRBD1	-	CASSPTGQGAEQYF	TGTGCCAGCAGCCCGACGGGACAGGGGGCCGAGCAGTACTTC
TRBV12-5	TRBJ2-3	TRBD2	-	CASGLVLAGGPDTQYF	TGTGCTAGTGGTTTGGTGCTAGCGGGGGGGCCGGATACGCAGTATTTT
TRBV3-1/TRBV3-2	TRBJ1-1	-	-	CASSPSRRGRMNTEAFF	TGTGCCAGCAGCCCGAGTCGCCGCGGGAGGATGAACACTGAAGCTTTCTTT
TRBV6-6	TRBJ1-3	TRBD1	once	CASSPGTGPLGGNTIYF	TGTGCCAGCAGTCCCGGGACAGGGCCTCTGGGAGGAAACACCATATATTTT
TRBV7-8	TRBJ2-5	-	-	CASSLPGVETQYF	TGTGCCAGCAGCCTCCCGGGAGTCGAGACCCAGTACTTC
TRBV15	TRBJ2-5	TRBD1	-	CATSRDRLGTQYF	TGTGCCACCAGCAGGGACAGGTTGGGGACCCAGTACTTC
TRBV24-1	TRBJ2-7	TRBD1	-	CATARGCLGGPYEQYF	TGTGCCACCGCTAGGGGATGTTTAGGGGGCCCCTACGAGCAGTACTTC
TRBV29-1	TRBJ2-7	-	-	CSVDNGYEQYF	TGCAGCGTTGACAACGGGTACGAGCAGTACTTC
TRBV6-4	TRBJ2-3	TRBD2	-	CASSVSGGGLDTQYF	TGTGCCAGCAGTGTGAGCGGGGGCGGCCTGGATACGCAGTATTTT
TRBV2	TRBJ2-2	-	-	CASSVFHGDSNTGELFF	TGTGCCAGCAGTGTATTTCACGGGGACTCGAACACCGGGGAGCTGTTTTTT
TRBV4-3	TRBJ2-1	TRBD2	-	CASSQDWVTGLAFPPEQFF	TGCGCCAGCAGCCAAGATTGGGTAACGGGACTAGCTTTCCCCCCTGAGCAGTTCTTC
TRBV6-1	TRBJ1-1	-	-	CASSDLWVDTLNTEAFF	TGTGCCAGCAGTGATCTTTGGGTGGACACACTGAACACTGAAGCTTTCTTT
TRBV7-6	TRBJ2-2	TRBD1	-	CASSSHSGTGGNTGELFF	TGTGCCAGCAGCTCCCACTCCGGGACAGGGGGCAATACCGGGGAGCTGTTTTTT
TRBV6-1	TRBJ1-1	-	-	CASILGPGVVTEAFF	TGTGCCAGCATTTTAGGCCCCGGGGTCGTCACTGAAGCTTTCTTT
TRBV27	TRBJ1-5	-	-	CASGSGGNQPQHF	TGTGCCAGCGGATCCGGGGGCAATCAGCCCCAGCATTTT
TRBV27	TRBJ2-7	-	-	CASWPRGRSYEQYF	TGTGCCAGCTGGCCAAGGGGCAGAAGCTACGAGCAGTACTTC
TRBV9	TRBJ2-3	-	-	CASSSPIGGTVTDTQYF	TGTGCCAGCAGCTCACCAATAGGAGGGACAGTTACAGATACGCAGTATTTT
TRBV3-1/TRBV3-2	TRBJ1-6	-	-	CASSQVPPGSYNSPLHF	TGTGCCAGCAGCCAAGTCCCGCCGGGCTCCTATAATTCACCCCTCCACTTT
TRBV5-4	TRBJ2-4	TRBD1	-	CASGSRTGLVNIQYF	TGTGCCAGCGGATCTCGGACAGGGTTAGTCAACATTCAGTACTTC
TRBV5-8	TRBJ1-1	-	-	CASSSHSEAFF	TGTGCCAGCAGCTCCCACAGTGAAGCTTTCTTT
TRBV30	TRBJ2-1	TRBD2	once	CAGTPGRNEQFF	TGTGCCGGAACTCCCGGGAGGAATGAGCAGTTCTTC
TRBV7-6	TRBJ2-2	TRBD2	-	CASSLTLAGTNTGELFF	TGTGCCAGCAGCTTAACTCTAGCGGGGACGAACACCGGGGAGCTGTTTTTT
TRBV2	TRBJ2-2	TRBD2	-	CASSVGPTSGTGELFF	TGTGCCAGCAGTGTAGGTCCGACTAGCGGCACCGGGGAGCTGTTTTTT
TRBV5-1	TRBJ1-4	-	-	CASSFTGGPLEKLFF	TGCGCCAGCAGCTTCACAGGCGGTCCGCTTGAAAAACTGTTTTTT
TRBV5-1	TRBJ1-1	TRBD1	-	CASSWRTGGMNTEAFF	TGCGCCAGCAGCTGGAGGACAGGAGGAATGAACACTGAAGCTTTCTTT
TRBV5-5	TRBJ1-5	-	-	CASSLEDGDQPQHF	TGTGCCAGCAGCTTGGAGGACGGGGATCAGCCCCAGCATTTT
TRBV19	TRBJ2-3	TRBD2	-	CASTVAGITDTQYF	TGTGCCAGTACTGTAGCGGGGATCACAGATACGCAGTATTTT
TRBV6-5	TRBJ1-1	TRBD1	-	CASRWTGATEAFF	TGTGCCAGCAGATGGACAGGGGCCACTGAAGCTTTCTTT
TRBV19	TRBJ1-1	TRBD1	few	CASSAGTGLGNTEAFF	TGTGCCAGTAGTGCAGGGACAGGGTTGGGGAACACTGAAGCTTTCTTT
TRBV20-1	TRBJ1-5	-	once	CSASRGLALDQPQHF	TGCAGTGCTAGTAGGGGTCTTGCCCTCGATCAGCCCCAGCATTTT
TRBV6-4	TRBJ2-1	-	-	CASSDSTESEQFF	TGTGCCAGCAGTGACTCGACGGAGAGTGAGCAGTTCTTC
TRBV5-1	TRBJ1-2	TRBD1	-	CASSLVRGDGYTF	TGCGCCAGCAGCTTGGTCAGGGGGGATGGCTACACCTTC
TRBV6-6	TRBJ2-5	TRBD2	-	CASSAGGPEETQYF	TGTGCCAGCAGTGCGGGGGGGCCGGAAGAGACCCAGTACTTC
TRBV2	TRBJ1-5	-	-	CASSVDQLRGQPQHF	TGTGCCAGCAGTGTGGACCAACTTAGGGGTCAGCCCCAGCATTTT
TRBV9	TRBJ2-7	TRBD1	once	CASSAGQGYHEQYF	TGTGCCAGCAGCGCGGGACAGGGGTACCACGAGCAGTACTTC
TRBV11-3	TRBJ2-2	TRBD1	-	CASSLLQGAITGELFF	TGTGCCAGCAGCTTGCTCCAGGGGGCGATCACCGGGGAGCTGTTTTTT
TRBV10-3	TRBJ1-2	TRBD1	-	CAISWDRESGYTF	TGTGCCATCAGTTGGGACAGGGAGTCTGGCTACACCTTC
TRBV28	TRBJ1-5	TRBD1	-	CASSLYGGQGTYSNQPQHF	TGTGCCAGCAGTTTATACGGGGGACAGGGGACTTATAGCAATCAGCCCCAGCATTTT
TRBV18	TRBJ2-3	-	-	CASSRQGNTDTQYF	TGTGCCAGCTCACGCCAGGGGAACACAGATACGCAGTATTTT
TRBV20-1	TRBJ1-2	TRBD1	-	CSASLRGRGRGYTF	TGCAGTGCTAGTCTCAGGGGGCGTGGAAGAGGCTACACCTTC
TRBV15	TRBJ2-2	TRBD2	-	CATSRLSGVGTGELFF	TGTGCCACCAGCAGACTTAGCGGGGTCGGGACCGGGGAGCTGTTTTTT
TRBV2	TRBJ1-1	-	-	CASRPRAERAFF	TGTGCCAGCAGACCCCGGGCAGAGCGGGCTTTCTTT
TRBV6-5	TRBJ1-1	TRBD1	-	CASSYNGQGFTEAFF	TGTGCCAGCAGTTACAACGGACAGGGATTCACTGAAGCTTTCTTT
TRBV19	TRBJ2-7	-	few	CASTEQGGEQYF	TGTGCCAGTACCGAACAGGGTGGAGAGCAGTACTTC
TRBV4-1	TRBJ1-5	-	-	CASSQGPRAGGNQPQHF	TGCGCCAGCAGCCAAGGTCCCCGGGCGGGGGGGAATCAGCCCCAGCATTTT
TRBV9	TRBJ1-6	-	-	CASSGRDLALHF	TGTGCCAGCAGCGGGAGGGACCTCGCCCTCCACTTT
TRBV25-1	TRBJ1-2	TRBD1	-	CASSDGGQVRHGYTF	TGTGCCAGCAGCGACGGGGGACAGGTTCGCCATGGCTACACCTTC
TRBV7-9	TRBJ1-2	-	-	CASSQGRGGYGYTF	TGTGCCAGCAGCCAAGGTCGGGGGGGGTATGGCTACACCTTC
TRBV2	TRBJ2-1	TRBD2	once	CASIPDTSGEYNEQFF	TGTGCCAGCATCCCTGACACTAGCGGGGAATACAATGAGCAGTTCTTC
TRBV18	TRBJ1-5	TRBD1	-	CASSQTGDSNQPQHF	TGTGCCAGCTCACAGACAGGGGATAGCAATCAGCCCCAGCATTTT
TRBV18	TRBJ2-5	TRBD1	-	CASRDRAELETQYF	TGTGCCAGCAGGGACAGGGCGGAGTTAGAGACCCAGTACTTC
TRBV19	TRBJ2-7	-	-	CASSEGLTISYEQYF	TGTGCCAGTAGTGAAGGACTGACCATCTCCTACGAGCAGTACTTC
TRBV4-1	TRBJ2-1	TRBD2	-	CASSQIQLAGYNEQFF	TGCGCCAGCAGCCAAATTCAACTAGCGGGTTACAATGAGCAGTTCTTC
TRBV7-9	TRBJ1-2	-	-	CASSSLTDTPYTF	TGTGCCAGCAGCTCCCTGACCGACACCCCCTACACCTTC
TRBV3-1/TRBV3-2	TRBJ1-2	-	-	CASSHGQTSNGYTF	TGTGCCAGCAGCCATGGACAGACGAGCAATGGCTACACCTTC
TRBV5-1	TRBJ1-1	-	-	CASTDQRGWAFF	TGCGCCAGCACCGACCAGCGAGGGTGGGCTTTCTTT
TRBV18	TRBJ2-2	TRBD1	-	CASSTDRVGPNTGELFF	TGTGCCAGCTCCACCGACAGGGTAGGACCGAACACCGGGGAGCTGTTTTTT
TRBV20-1	TRBJ2-6	TRBD2	-	CSASLAGGSGANVLTF	TGCAGTGCTAGTCTGGCGGGGGGATCTGGGGCCAACGTCCTGACTTTC